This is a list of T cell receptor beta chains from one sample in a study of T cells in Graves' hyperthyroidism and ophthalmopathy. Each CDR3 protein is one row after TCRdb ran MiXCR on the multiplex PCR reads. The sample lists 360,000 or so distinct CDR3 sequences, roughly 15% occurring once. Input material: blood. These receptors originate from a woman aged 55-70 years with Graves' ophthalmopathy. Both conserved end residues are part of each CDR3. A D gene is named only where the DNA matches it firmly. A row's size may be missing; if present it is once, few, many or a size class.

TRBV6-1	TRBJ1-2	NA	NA	CASSEVFQRSYTF	TGTGCCAGCAGTGAGGTTTTTCAGAGAAGCTACACCTTC
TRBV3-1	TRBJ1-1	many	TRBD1	CASSQLPGQGSSGTEAFF	TGTGCCAGCAGCCAACTACCGGGACAGGGGAGCAGTGGGACTGAAGCTTTCTTT
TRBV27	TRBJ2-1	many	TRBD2	CASSREAGATYNEQFF	TGTGCCAGCTCACGGGAAGCGGGAGCCACCTACAATGAGCAGTTCTTC
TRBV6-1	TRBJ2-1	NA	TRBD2	CASSEAQLAGLNEQFF	TGTGCCAGCAGTGAAGCGCAACTAGCGGGACTCAATGAGCAGTTCTTC
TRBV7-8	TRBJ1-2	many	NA	CASSLYREKLYGYTF	TGTGCCAGCAGCTTATACAGGGAGAAGCTCTATGGCTACACCTTC
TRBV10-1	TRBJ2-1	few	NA	CATSQDNEQFF	TGCGCCACTAGTCAGGACAATGAGCAGTTCTTC
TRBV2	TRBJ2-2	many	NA	CASSVSGELFF	TGTGCCAGCAGTGTTTCCGGGGAGCTGTTTTTT
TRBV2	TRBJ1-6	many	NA	CASTAAYGSPLHF	TGTGCCAGCACGGCAGCCTATGGTTCACCCCTCCACTTT
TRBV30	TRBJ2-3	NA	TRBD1	CAWSGTGGDTDTQYF	TGTGCCTGGAGTGGGACAGGGGGCGACACAGATACGCAGTATTTT
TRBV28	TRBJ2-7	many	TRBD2	CASSPSTSGLYEQYF	TGTGCCAGCAGTCCCAGTACTAGCGGGCTCTACGAGCAGTACTTC
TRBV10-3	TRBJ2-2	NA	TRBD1	CAISDRTGTGELFF	TGTGCCATCAGTGATCGGACAGGCACCGGGGAGCTGTTTTTT
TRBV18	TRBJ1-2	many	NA	CASSGGNYGYTF	TGTGCCAGCTCTGGTGGGAACTATGGCTACACCTTC
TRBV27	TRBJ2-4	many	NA	CASSLDGKGNIQYF	TGTGCCAGCAGTTTAGACGGAAAAGGAAACATTCAGTACTTC
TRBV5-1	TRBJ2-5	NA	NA	CASSLAVALETQYF	TGCGCCAGCAGCTTGGCCGTAGCGTTGGAGACCCAGTACTTC
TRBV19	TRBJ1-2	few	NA	CASSTAVGDGYGYTF	TGTGCCAGTAGTACCGCCGTGGGCGATGGCTATGGCTACACCTTC
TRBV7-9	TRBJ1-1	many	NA	CASSTTENTEAFF	TGTGCCAGCAGCACGACTGAGAACACTGAAGCTTTCTTT
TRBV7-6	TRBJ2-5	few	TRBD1	CASSLEDRGYETQYF	TGTGCCAGCAGCTTAGAGGACAGGGGTTATGAGACCCAGTACTTC
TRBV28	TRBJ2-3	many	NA	CASTPPSSPGHALDTQYF	TGTGCCAGCACCCCCCCCTCCTCGCCGGGACACGCTCTGGATACGCAGTATTTT
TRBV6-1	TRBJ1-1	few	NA	CASRSHREKDTEAFF	TGTGCCAGCAGGTCTCACAGGGAGAAGGACACTGAAGCTTTCTTT
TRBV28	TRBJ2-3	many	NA	CASSFPTLGTDTQYF	TGTGCCAGCAGTTTCCCCACCCTTGGGACAGATACGCAGTATTTT
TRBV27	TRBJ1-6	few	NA	CASSLYRVGSPLHF	TGTGCCAGCAGTTTATACAGGGTGGGTTCACCCCTCCACTTT